Detailed here is one T cell receptor (beta chain). Its antigen specificity is not known. Base qualities are not recorded, but no much larger clone differs from it by a single base. The data belong to a study of cytomegalovirus exposure and HLA in healthy donors (dated by TCRdb to 2017 to 2019). Describing the broader study: An earlier analysis of several hundred of the donors reported 250 to 300 Gb of sequence data and 117 million unique TCR beta sequences from approximately 180 million T cells. An early release that covered about 600 HLA-typed donors contained approximately 290 gigabases of sequencing data and about 93 million unique TCR sequences. Among the roughly 400 genotyped donors, roughly 80% belonged to the genetic ancestry cluster associated with self-reported Caucasian donors. The aim of the study was to test whether cataloging public T cell receptors could identify signatures of past pathogen exposure. Using immunosequencing, the study profiled T cell repertoires from 640 or so subjects and related those repertoires to cytomegalovirus serostatus. Along with the roughly 670-subject first cohort, a separate validation cohort of over 90 different subjects was used. To predict cytomegalovirus infection status, the study brought together high-throughput TCR immunosequencing, statistical association of individual TCRs with disease status, and machine learning. A later analysis re-analyzed previously published TCR beta repertoires from 660 or so donors and added high-resolution HLA genotyping to study TCR occurrence patterns. Rather than drawing on any new phenotypic data, the later analysis identified candidate immune exposures from TCR beta sequences and the way those sequences occurred across donors. An earlier analysis of 450 to 750 of the donors used high-throughput TCR beta sequencing to judge whether each TCR beta V gene segment behaved as functional or pseudogenic. Donor age, sex, ethnicity and CMV serostatus were collected together with the repertoire data. Genome-wide SNP genotypes for about 65% of the 666 donors were used in a later genetic analysis, which treated that subset as a discovery cohort. Every repertoire in the discovery cohort had been generated on one and the same sequencing platform. Class I and class II HLA loci were covered by the typing at four-digit resolution. Typing coverage varied by locus: about 620-640 donors for A, B, C, DRB1 and DQB1; some 520 for DQA1; around 610 for DPA1; 400 to 480 for DPB1. Because of strong linkage in the cohort, roughly five DR-DQ haplotypes were treated as single units for association and clustering. Across about 380 genotyped donors of the cohort, an average of roughly 230,000 unique TCR beta nucleotide sequences per donor were sequenced, and 15% to 20% of those sequences were non-productive.

Points the paper makes about the study in general: Some IMGT-functional V segments, including TRBV6-2 and TRBV6-3, could not be told apart with the 87-base-pair reads, so those segments were excluded. In both the original and validation cohorts, the classifier was reported to diagnose cytomegalovirus status with high specificity and sensitivity. In a later analysis, 15,000 to 20,000 TCR beta sequences were associated with specific HLA alleles at a false discovery rate of 0.05. In a later analysis, HLA-associated TCR beta chains showed more clonal expansion and lower generation probabilities than non-associated chains that were equally common. CMV serostatus was the only immune exposure information available for the cohort. The authors suggested that the approach could potentially be extended to other disease states and immunological phenotypes. Because HLA typing was unavailable for some donors at each locus, only the typed subset was used in association tests. According to a later analysis, most CMV-associated TCR beta chains appeared to be HLA-restricted, and the HLA associations seemed to be driven largely by CMV exposure. Assigning TCR associations to individual alleles was difficult when HLA alleles, especially DR and DQ, strongly co-occurred. In a later analysis, several top co-occurrence clusters were reported to appear linked to parvovirus B19, influenza, CMV and Epstein-Barr virus. A group of highly shared sequence variants was considered likely to be a technical artifact of the sequencing pipeline. Because counts were too low, more than 15 rarely observed V segments, including chromosome 9 orphons, were left out of the earlier analysis of about 500 of the donors. Only TCR beta chains were sequenced in this cohort, and the absence of alpha or paired-chain data limited detectable features. A further reported finding was that TCR beta sequences accurately predicted the HLA-A and HLA-B alleles for most subjects in the first cohort. Broadly in line with IMGT annotations, most TCR beta V segments showed up in productive rearrangements about 87% or about 30% of the time in an earlier analysis of roughly 590 of the donors. Linkage disequilibrium might explain the correlated functional status among segregating V segments, but an unknown experimental factor could not be excluded. According to a later analysis, TCR association rates differed among HLA loci, with DRB1 alleles showing the most associated TCRs and HLA-C alleles showing the fewest. Compared with the roughly 700-donor mean, donors in an Asian-associated ancestry cluster had fewer N-insertions in productive TCRs, according to a later genetic analysis. In vitro tests confirmed that a few of the cytomegalovirus-associated TCR beta chains recognize cytomegalovirus antigens. Sequencing depth was assumed to be roughly uniform across donors in the presence/absence analyses, though that assumption may not hold. An association between a missense DCLRE1C variant and V-gene and J-gene trimming of TCR beta chains was found in a later genetic analysis and replicated in an independent cohort. Across donors, most TCR sequences were observed very rarely, whereas some public TCRs were present in many individuals. A total of around 150 TCR beta chains were listed by the study as associated with cytomegalovirus.

The library was made by the immunoSEQ multiplex PCR assay. For the multiplex PCR, a mixture combining 60 forward primers for TCR Vbeta segments and 13 reverse primers for TCR Jbeta segments was used. A multiplex PCR assay on genomic DNA amplified the CDR3 region of rearranged TCR beta genes. Amplified TCR beta libraries were sequenced as 87-base-pair reads on the Illumina HiSeq System. Turning to the authors' computational methods: A later analysis tallied tens of millions of unique TCR beta chains across the approximately 670 repertoires, and about 12 million of those chains were shared by two or more donors. Raw reads were error-corrected and collapsed into unique sequences by a nearest-neighbor algorithm in which closely related sequences were merged to remove PCR and sequencing errors. CDR3 sequences were aligned to IMGT reference sequences to assign V, D and J gene segments. For a sequence to be retained, a match of at least six nucleotides to both a V gene segment and a J gene segment was required. Rearrangements were called productive when the CDR3 lacked stop codons and stayed in frame with V and J; all others were non-productive. CDR3 was defined by IMGT convention, running from the second conserved V-encoded cysteine to the conserved J-encoded phenylalanine. In an earlier analysis of 550 to 650 of the donors, sequences lacking an unambiguous match to a single V gene segment were excluded. In an earlier analysis of approximately 590 of the donors, V segments were called functional above 56.7% productive rearrangements and were called segregating when the between-donor standard deviation exceeded 5%. A statistical classification framework was built to diagnose cytomegalovirus status from the catalog of TCR beta chain sequences. V and J gene assignment, in a later analysis, came from comparing TCR nucleotide sequences with IMGT/GENE-DB human TR gene sequences. A later analysis assigned CDR3 sequences and most-parsimonious VDJ recombination scenarios with the TCRdist pipeline. In a later analysis, each TCR beta chain was defined by its CDR3 amino acid sequence together with its V-gene family, and reads lacking a unique V-gene family were excluded. In a later analysis, around 650 highly shared, low-generation-probability nucleotide sequences were removed to address suspected cross-contamination and a sequencing artifact. In a later analysis, a clonal expansion index for each public chain was calculated from normalized within-repertoire ranks of inferred template counts. Generation probabilities in a later analysis came from a VDJ recombination model fitted to out-of-frame rearrangements, and those results were checked against IGoR. In a later analysis, hypergeometric tests were used to score TCR-TCR, TCR-HLA and TCR-CMV co-occurrence, with a repertoire-size bias correction applied to TCR pairs. False discovery rates were estimated in a later analysis by permuting HLA or CMV assignments 20 times. In a later analysis, co-occurring TCRs were grouped using DBSCAN, and TCRdist sequence similarity was added for clustering within HLA-allele-positive subsets. Co-occurrence clustering excluded repertoires with fewer than 30,000 or more than 120,000 public chains, plus five with anomalous nucleotide sharing. In its TCRdb copy, this immuneACCESS table keeps in-frame sequences only and misses some clones. Where compared with another copy, unresolved V genes explain less than half of these, and the others have no known cause. The DNA was the basis for D and trimming; V, J and clone size are from that table. Recorded for this sample are fewer than 130,000 clones; 70% of them occurred a single time. The top ten clonotypes cover approximately 11% of the sample.

CDR1 MNHEY and CDR2 SMNVEV are derived from the germline V gene (reference sequence). There are 20 amino acids in the CDR3, from cysteine to phenylalanine inclusive. Only the CDR3 portion is preserved as DNA: 60 bases, with reading frame beginning at the first base. From V the trimming removes 5 bases and from J it removes 0 bases, while the gene matches leave 14 bases of the junction unaccounted for. The cohort consisted of approximately 690 healthy bone marrow donors. All cohort members were sampled while nominally healthy, although unrecorded immune exposures were likely present. The donor tested CMV seropositive, placing the donor among the 250 to 300 seropositive members of the cohort. Every donor gave a peripheral blood sample, and the peripheral blood mononuclear cells from that sample were used for TCR beta sequencing. The Qiagen DNeasy Blood Extraction Kit was used to extract genomic DNA from the blood cell samples.

The chain uses TRBV27 and TRBJ2-1; 12 nucleotides in the junction match TRBD2. This receptor was obtained from a man aged 35-49 years in good health and CMV-seropositive. The sequenced sample was PBMCs. The sequenced DNA is TGTGCCAGCAGTATCCCCAAGTCCGGGACTAGCGGGTACTCCTACAATGAGCAGTTCTTC. This translates into CASSIPKSGTSGYSYNEQFF.